These 13 T cell receptor beta chains were sequenced from one sample in a study of T cells in Graves' hyperthyroidism and ophthalmopathy. RNA transcripts provided the source from which TCR beta CDR3 regions were amplified. HTBI primers were employed in a first-round RT-PCR of the TCR CDR3. TCRdb processed the multiplex PCR reads anew with MiXCR; each CDR3 protein has one entry. The sample gives hundreds of thousands of distinct CDR3 sequences, around 21% of which show up once; around a third is in the top ten. The specimen was blood. The receptors here all came from a man aged 25 to 40 with Graves' ophthalmopathy.

This clonotype was observed a handful of times. The chain uses TRBV5-1 and TRBJ2-1, with 13 bases lining up with TRBD2. Trimming removed 2 bases from V and 7 bases from J; junction bases left unmatched: 6. Germline lookup yields CDR1 SGHRS and CDR2 YFSETQ. The CDR3 consists of 16 residues. The CDR3 nucleotides are TGCGCCAGCAGCTTCGGACTAGCGGGAGACGGTAATGAGCAGTTCTTC. The encoded protein is CASSFGLAGDGNEQFF. The entire variable domain, with the rest obtained from reference TRBV5-1 and TRBJ2-1, is as follows: KAGVTQTPRYLIKTRGQQVTLSCSPISGHRSVSWYQQTPGQGLQFLFEYFSETQRNKGNFPGRFSGRQFSNSRSEMNVSTLELGDSALYLCASSFGLAGDGNEQFFGPGTRLTVL.

This clonotype came up many times. This sequence joins TRBV3-1 and TRBJ2-7; no reliable D call. Germline assignment: CDR1 LGHDT and CDR2 YNNKEL (reference sequence). V lost 3 bases and J lost 4, with 10 bases in between. The CDR3 has 13 amino acids. The CDR3 DNA reads TGTGCCAGCAGCCAGTCAGGAGTTTACGAGCAGTACTTC. Translating it yields CASSQSGVYEQYF.

This clonotype was found a few times. This rearrangement joins TRBV10-3 to TRBJ2-3; TRBD1 agrees at 8 bases. CDR3 length equals 14 residues. Looked up from germline, CDR1 is ENHRY and CDR2 is SYGVKD. V shed 10 bases, J shed 3 bases, and the junction held 9 bases outside the gene matches. This CDR3 is CATLTGEGTDTQYF. CDR3 coding DNA: TGTGCCACCCTGACAGGGGAAGGGACAGATACGCAGTATTTT.

In its sample, this clonotype was seen a few times. V gene TRBV5-1 combines with J gene TRBJ2-6, with 7 bases aligning to TRBD1. CDR3 length: 17 amino acids. The trim removed 4 bases at V and 0 bases at J, leaving 7 bases unmatched. Germline CDR1 reads SGHRS; CDR2 reads YFSETQ. The chain's CDR3 is CASSQLGQSSGANVLTF. CDR3 DNA: TGCGCCAGCAGCCAATTGGGACAGAGCTCTGGGGCCAACGTCCTGACTTTC.

This clonotype showed up many times. J is TRBJ2-3 and V is TRBV28, with D unclear. V gave up 4 bases and J gave up 1 base, with 15 bases separating them. The germline V gene encodes CDR1 MDHEN and CDR2 SYDVKM. This CDR3 has 16 residues. CDR3 DNA sequence: TGTGCCAGCAGTTCCATTCGGGCATCTCGCACAGATACGCAGTATTTT. It codes for CASSSIRASRTDTQYF.

In its sample, this clonotype was seen many times. The CDR3 coding sequence is TGTGCCAGCAGCCAACCAGGACTAGTTCATGAGCAGTTCTTC. Amino acids: CASSQPGLVHEQFF. The rearrangement uses TRBV3-1 and TRBJ2-1; TRBD2 matches at 7 bases. The CDR3 sequence is 14 residues long. J lost 8 bases, V lost 2 bases, and 6 bases had no gene match. Germline assignment: CDR1 LGHDT and CDR2 YNNKEL (reference sequence).

The V call is TRBV18, the J call TRBJ1-2; D may be TRBD1 (5 bases). Germline loops: CDR1 KGHSH, CDR2 LQKENI. V was pared by 3 bases and J by 2 bases, with 10 bases between. The CDR3 has 14 amino acids. In nucleotides, the CDR3 is TGTGCCAGCTCACCCAGGACACGAAACTATGGCTACACCTTC. Translated, it gives CASSPRTRNYGYTF.

The chain recombines TRBV7-9 with TRBJ2-2; D not certain. Per the germline V gene, CDR1 is SEHNR and CDR2 is FQNEAQ (reference sequence). This CDR3 has 15 residues. The V end lost 2 bases, the J end lost 0 bases, and 7 bases lay between the germline ends. Here the CDR3 DNA reads TGTGCCAGCAGCTTAAGGCCCACGAACACCGGGGAGCTGTTTTTT. Protein product: CASSLRPTNTGELFF. Based on the CDR3 plus reference TRBV7-9 and TRBJ2-2, the full variable domain is DTGVSQNPRHKITKRGQNVTFRCDPISEHNRLYWYRQTLGQGPEFLTYFQNEAQLEKSRLLSDRFSAERPKGSFSTLEIQRTEQGDSAMYLCASSLRPTNTGELFFGEGSRLTVL.

This clonotype was seen ten or more times. The V and J genes are TRBV27 and TRBJ2-5; D might be TRBD2 (7 bases). The CDR3 has 15 residues. Per germline, CDR1 MNHEY and CDR2 SMNVEV (reference sequence). Trimming stripped 3 bases from V and 4 bases from J, with 15 bases between. CDR3 coding DNA: TGTGCCAGCAGTTTTGGGGGGGCGGTAGGAGAGACCCAGTACTTC. Translation gives CASSFGGAVGETQYF.

A few counts support this clonotype. The genes are TRBV3-1 and TRBJ2-1; D not certain. The ends were cut back, 1 base at V and 11 bases at J, with 6 bases in the middle. The V gene's germline CDR1 is LGHDT and CDR2 YNNKEL (reference sequence). The CDR3 is 11 amino acids. CDR3 loop: CASSQGRQQFF. CDR3 sequence (DNA): TGTGCCAGCAGCCAAGGGCGGCAGCAGTTCTTC.

The table lists this clonotype with many counts. The genes are TRBV3-1 and TRBJ1-5; D not resolved. V lost 2 bases to trimming and J lost 6 bases, with 11 bases between them. This CDR3 spans 14 amino acids. Per the germline V gene, CDR1 is LGHDT and CDR2 is YNNKEL (reference sequence). The DNA for the CDR3 is TGTGCCAGCAGCCAAAAGGGTTGGGGTCAGCCCCAGCATTTT. As protein: CASSQKGWGQPQHF.

In this sample, this clonotype turned up many times. The chain joins TRBV5-1 to TRBJ2-7, with 13 bases aligning to TRBD2. Germline CDR1 and CDR2: SGHRS and YFSETQ. The CDR3 length is 15 residues. V dropped 3 bases and J dropped 7; count of bases not matched to a gene: 7. The CDR3 sequence: CASSWGTSGAQEQYF. The CDR3 DNA sequence: TGCGCCAGCAGCTGGGGGACTAGCGGGGCTCAGGAGCAGTACTTC.

This clonotype showed up many times. The chain uses TRBV29-1 and TRBJ2-3; 14 bases agree with TRBD2. This CDR3 is 15 amino acids long. In germline, CDR1 is SQVTM, CDR2 ANQGSEA. V shed 7 bases, J shed 6 bases, and the junction held 9 bases outside the gene matches. The CDR3 loop is CSAGGTSGRVDTQYF. The CDR3 nucleotides read TGCAGCGCCGGGGGGACTAGCGGGAGAGTGGATACGCAGTATTTT.